The 8 T cell receptor beta chains presented below share a single source sample, sequenced in a study of blood T cell repertoires in COVID-19. Clones were read by immunoSEQ multiplex PCR, and TCRdb kept only the in-frame ones, dropping some. The sample has around 200,000 clones, roughly nine tenths seen once. Sequenced input: peripheral blood. The receptors derive from a middle-aged man with active or convalescent COVID-19.

The chain joins TRBV12-5 to TRBJ1-1; D not certain. Germline V lookup: CDR1 LGHNT, CDR2 FRNRAP. The CDR3 has 12 amino acids. Trimming stripped 4 bases from V and 7 bases from J, with 10 bases between. The CDR3 sequence: CASGSTKYEAFF. CDR3 in DNA: TGTGCTAGTGGTTCGACAAAATATGAAGCTTTCTTT.

V gene TRBV2 combines with J gene TRBJ1-4; 10 positions match TRBD1. The CDR3 extends over 14 amino acids. Germline CDR1 SNHLY, CDR2 FYNNEI. The V segment lost 6 bases and the J segment 4 bases; nucleotides outside the gene matches: 2. CDR3 in DNA: TGTGCCAGCAGGAGGGACAGGGGTAATGAAAAACTGTTTTTT. This codes for CASRRDRGNEKLFF.

A note on this clone: Different DNA sequences within this sample yield the same CDR3. The rearrangement uses TRBV4-1 and TRBJ2-7, with a possible D match to TRBD1 (5 bases). The CDR3 has 14 amino acids. The germline CDR1 and CDR2 sequences are MGHRA and YSYEKL. Trimming removed 0 bases from V and 1 base from J, with 7 bases in between. CDR3 DNA sequence: TGCGCCAGCAGCCAAGATAGGGGATCCTACGAGCAGTACTTC. It is translated as CASSQDRGSYEQYF.

The rearrangement uses TRBV19 and TRBJ2-1; D unresolved. This CDR3 comprises 13 residues. From germline, CDR1 is LNHDA and CDR2 SQIVND (reference sequence). Trimming took off 5 bases at V and 10 bases at J, with 15 bases between the two ends. The CDR3 DNA follows: TGTGCCAGTAGTCTCCGACCCGGAGTGGAGCAGTTCTTC. Translated, it gives CASSLRPGVEQFF. Full variable domain (rest looked up from reference TRBV19 and TRBJ2-1): DGGITQSPKYLFRKEGQNVTLSCEQNLNHDAMYWYRQDPGQGLRLIYYSQIVNDFQKGDIAEGYSVSREKKESFPLTVTSAQKNPTAFYLCASSLRPGVEQFFGPGTRLTVL.

In regard to this clone: Compared with germline, one end of the junction differs, possibly owing to a read error. This sequence joins TRBV7-7 and TRBJ2-2; 12 bases are a match to TRBD2. Germline assignment: CDR1 SSHAT and CDR2 FNYEAQ (reference sequence). CDR3 size: 16 residues. The CDR3 loop is CASSLRLAGAPGELFF. CDR3 nucleotides: TGTGCTAGCAGCCTTAGACTAGCGGGAGCCCCCGGGGAGCTGTTTTTT. The full variable domain, completed using reference TRBV7-7 and TRBJ2-2, is GAGVSQSPRYKVTKRGQDVTLRCDPISSHATLYWYQQALGQGPEFLTYFNYEAQPDKSGLPSDRFSAERPEGSISTLTIQRTEQRDSAMYRCASSLRLAGAPGELFFGEGSRLTVL.

The chain joins TRBV5-5 to TRBJ1-1; D may be TRBD1 (6 bases). CDR3 length: 11 amino acids. Trimming removed 4 bases from V and 8 bases from J, with 9 bases in between. In germline, CDR1 is SGHKS, CDR2 YYEKEE (reference sequence). In DNA form, the CDR3 reads TGTGCCAGCAGCGATGACAGGGAAGCTTTCTTT. Protein: CASSDDREAFF.

This chain joins TRBV5-8 and TRBJ2-1, with a tentative D call TRBD2 (6 bases). The CDR3 has 15 residues. CDR1 is SGHTS, CDR2 YDEGEE, per germline. Trimming stripped 6 bases from V and 8 bases from J, with 21 bases between. This CDR3 is CASTMGGTLGDEQFF. The CDR3 coding sequence is TGTGCCAGCACCATGGGCGGGACCCTCGGCGATGAGCAGTTCTTC.

The chain combines TRBV12-5 with TRBJ2-2; a possible D gene is TRBD2 (5 bases). The germline V gene encodes CDR1 LGHNT and CDR2 FRNRAP. The CDR3 has 20 amino acids. The V end was cut by 0 bases, the J end by 5 bases, with 25 bases between. The CDR3 region has the DNA TGTGCTAGTGGTTTGGTATCTAAAACCTCGGAGGCCGTGCCGACCGGGGAGCTGTTTTTT. It specifies CASGLVSKTSEAVPTGELFF.